These 27 T cell receptor beta chains were sequenced from one sample in a study of CXCR3-negative and CXCR3-positive naive CD8 T cells. Study outcomes and limitations: CXCR3-negative naive cells had less hydrophobic TRB CDR3s than did CXCR3-positive naive cells.

The TRB libraries of cDNA were built by UMI-labeled 5' RACE. TCRdb reprocessed the 5' RACE reads and keeps a single row for each CDR3 protein, giving no DNA. In all, the sample yields roughly 8,100 distinct CDR3 sequences. No antigen has been identified for these receptors. The sequencing input was naive CXCR3+ CD8+ T cells from blood. Documented subset: CD45RO-CCR7+CD27+CD95- naive CD8+ T cells expressing CXCR3 (TNR3+). The receptors come from a human donor in good health. Some clones in this sample may be carry-over from other donors' samples.

The V call is TRBV29-1, the J call TRBJ2-7; TCRdb gives TRBD1 as the D gene, but with no DNA this cannot be confirmed. CDR3 length: 11 residues. CDR1 is SQVTM and CDR2 is ANQGSEA in the germline V gene. This chain's CDR3 is CSVTTAYEQYF.

This sequence joins TRBV13 and TRBJ2-1. Germline V lookup: CDR1 PRHDT, CDR2 FYEKMQ (reference sequence). CDR3 length equals 13 residues. The CDR3 reads CASSSELYNEQFF. The whole variable domain, filled in from reference TRBV13 and TRBJ2-1, reads AAGVIQSPRHLIKEKRETATLKCYPIPRHDTVYWYQQGPGQDPQFLISFYEKMQSDKGSIPDRFSAQQFSDYHSELNMSSLELGDSALYFCASSSELYNEQFFGPGTRLTVL.

This clonotype shows up as medium-sized by frequency. V usage is TRBV29-1 and J usage is TRBJ2-7; no DNA is available, so the TRBD1 call from TCRdb remains unchecked. Germline CDR1 SQVTM, CDR2 ANQGSEA. The CDR3 is made up of 12 amino acids. CDR3 loop: CSVYGTGYEQYF.

The chain carries TRBV21-1 and TRBJ2-7. TRBV21-1 is shown as a pseudogene. CDR3 length equals 13 residues. The CDR3 here is CASTWEDSYEQYF.

This clonotype ranks as medium-sized in terms of frequency. The chain is built from TRBV29-1 and TRBJ2-1; TCRdb designates TRBD2, a call that cannot be tested without DNA. The CDR3 contains 15 residues. In germline, CDR1 is SQVTM, CDR2 ANQGSEA. The CDR3 is CSAGGAGDSYNEQFF.

The J gene is TRBJ2-7, the V gene TRBV29-1; TCRdb indicates TRBD1, and absent DNA this call remains unverified. The V gene's germline CDR1 is SQVTM and CDR2 ANQGSEA. The CDR3 is 12 residues long. CDR3 residues: CSVLGATYEQYF.

The chain has TRBV29-1 and TRBJ2-2. Germline CDR1 reads SQVTM; CDR2 reads ANQGSEA. The CDR3 length is 11 residues. The CDR3 reads CSVLRTGELFF.

The chain employs TRBV28 and TRBJ2-1; TCRdb lists TRBD2, though no DNA is available to test this call. CDR3 length equals 13 residues. CDR1 is MDHEN and CDR2 is SYDVKM in the germline V gene. This CDR3 reads CASEIAGDNEQFF.

The J gene is TRBJ1-1, the V gene TRBV19; the TCRdb D gene call, TRBD1, has no DNA to confirm it. Per germline, CDR1 LNHDA and CDR2 SQIVND (reference sequence). The CDR3 sequence is 15 residues long. The CDR3 region is CASSISGHPITEAFF. The full variable domain, with the rest looked up from reference TRBV19 and TRBJ1-1, is DGGITQSPKYLFRKEGQNVTLSCEQNLNHDAMYWYRQDPGQGLRLIYYSQIVNDFQKGDIAEGYSVSREKKESFPLTVTSAQKNPTAFYLCASSISGHPITEAFFGQGTRLTVV.

In terms of frequency, this clonotype is medium-sized. The chain is built from TRBV29-1 and TRBJ2-7; TCRdb's D call, TRBD1, is unchecked because there is no DNA. Looked up from germline, CDR1 is SQVTM and CDR2 is ANQGSEA. This CDR3 region has 16 residues. The CDR3 is CSVVAGEGVNVNEQYF.

This rearrangement joins TRBV6-1 to TRBJ2-1; the TCRdb D gene call, TRBD2, has no DNA to confirm it. The germline gives CDR1 MNHNS, CDR2 SASEGT. The CDR3 is 16 residues long. The CDR3 spells CASSVTGTSGYNEQFF.

Here the CDR3 reads CASSFGANYGYTF. The chain combines TRBV11-2 with TRBJ1-2. CDR3 size: 13 residues. Looked up from germline, CDR1 is SGHAT and CDR2 is FQNNGV.

In terms of frequency, this clonotype is medium-sized (0.01 to 0.1%). This chain links TRBV10-3 with TRBJ2-7; TCRdb's assignment of TRBD1 cannot be checked, as there is no DNA. Germline V gene sequence: CDR1 ENHRY, CDR2 SYGVKD. The CDR3 length is 13 residues. The CDR3: CATEDRETYEQYF.

The V call is TRBV11-2, the J call TRBJ2-1. This CDR3 spans 14 amino acids. Germline loops: CDR1 SGHAT, CDR2 FQNNGV. CDR3 protein: CASSPRGSYNEQFF.

Judged by frequency, this clonotype is medium-sized. The chain has TRBV7-9 and TRBJ2-7; no DNA is available, so the TRBD1 call from TCRdb remains unchecked. Germline V CDR1 and CDR2: SEHNR, FQNEAQ (reference sequence). This CDR3 comprises 15 residues. CDR3 amino acids: CASSPPGQPLYEQYF.

The chain recombines TRBV4-1 with TRBJ2-3. Per germline, CDR1 MGHRA and CDR2 YSYEKL. CDR3 length equals 14 residues. The CDR3 loop reads CASSPPWGTDTQYF.

This chain connects TRBV7-9 to TRBJ2-3; TCRdb reports TRBD2, a call that lacks DNA to check it against. Germline lookup yields CDR1 SEHNR and CDR2 FQNEAQ (reference sequence). This CDR3 contains 13 residues. The CDR3 reads CASSSGTSRTQYF.

The chain uses TRBV20-1 and TRBJ1-1. The CDR3 is 13 amino acids. Germline CDR1 DFQATT, CDR2 SNEGSKA (reference sequence). CDR3 loop: CSAQGRDSHEAFF.

The chain uses TRBV7-9 and TRBJ2-7. CDR1 and CDR2 from the germline V gene are SEHNR and FQNEAQ (reference sequence). The CDR3 is 11 residues long. The CDR3 loop is CASRSGYEQYF. The full variable domain, in which reference TRBV7-9 and TRBJ2-7 provide the parts outside the CDR3, is DTGVSQNPRHKITKRGQNVTFRCDPISEHNRLYWYRQTLGQGPEFLTYFQNEAQLEKSRLLSDRFSAERPKGSFSTLEIQRTEQGDSAMYLCASRSGYEQYFGPGTRLTVT.

By frequency, this clonotype registers medium-sized (0.01 to 0.1%). The chain combines TRBV29-1 with TRBJ2-7. CDR1 is SQVTM, CDR2 ANQGSEA, per germline. The CDR3 is made up of 13 amino acids. The CDR3 loop is CSVVKPNAYEQYF.

This clonotype is deemed medium-sized by its frequency. The chain joins TRBV29-1 to TRBJ2-2. The germline gives CDR1 SQVTM, CDR2 ANQGSEA. The CDR3 is made up of 13 amino acids. The CDR3 protein is CSVEPDYGGELFF.

The genes are TRBV5-6 and TRBJ2-4; TCRdb outputs TRBD1, but without DNA this stays unchecked. The germline gives CDR1 SGHDT, CDR2 YYEEEE. This CDR3 region has 12 residues. The CDR3 sequence is CASSGGNGIQYF. Filled out from reference TRBV5-6 and TRBJ2-4, the complete variable domain reads DAGVTQSPTHLIKTRGQQVTLRCSPKSGHDTVSWYQQALGQGPQFIFQYYEEEERQRGNFPDRFSGHQFPNYSSELNVNALLLGDSALYLCASSGGNGIQYFGAGTRLSVL.

This chain uses TRBV19 with TRBJ2-1. This CDR3 comprises 13 residues. CDR1 is LNHDA, CDR2 SQIVND, per germline (reference sequence). CDR3 in amino acids: CASSIGLGNEQFF.

The chain is built from TRBV7-8 and TRBJ2-3. The germline V gene encodes CDR1 SGHVS and CDR2 FQNEAQ. The CDR3 loop spans 12 amino acids. The CDR3: CASSLLTDTQYF. Full variable domain (missing parts from reference TRBV7-8 and TRBJ2-3): GAGVSQSPRYKVAKRGQDVALRCDPISGHVSLFWYQQALGQGPEFLTYFQNEAQLDKSGLPSDRFFAERPEGSVSTLKIQRTQQEDSAVYLCASSLLTDTQYFGPGTRLTVL.

This clonotype is labeled medium-sized based on frequency. This chain uses TRBV3-1 with TRBJ2-5; TCRdb indicates TRBD2, and absent DNA this call remains unverified. Germline V gene sequence: CDR1 LGHDT, CDR2 YNNKEL (reference sequence). The CDR3 is 17 residues long. CDR3 region: CASSQGRGLAFKETQYF.

The genes are TRBV28 and TRBJ2-5. Germline V gene lookup returns CDR1 MDHEN and CDR2 SYDVKM. The CDR3 loop spans 18 amino acids. The CDR3 region is CASSKGLLEVYLQETQYF. The entire variable domain, with the rest obtained from reference TRBV28 and TRBJ2-5, is as follows: DVKVTQSSRYLVKRTGEKVFLECVQDMDHENMFWYRQDPGLGLRLIYFSYDVKMKEKGDIPEGYSVSREKKERFSLILESASTNQTSMYLCASSKGLLEVYLQETQYFGPGTRLLVL.

The chain combines TRBV7-9 with TRBJ1-5; TCRdb returns TRBD1, unconfirmable since there is no DNA. CDR3 size: 14 residues. The germline CDR1 and CDR2 sequences are SEHNR and FQNEAQ (reference sequence). CDR3 protein: CASSLGQGSQPQHF.